This T cell receptor beta chain comes out of a study of cytomegalovirus exposure and HLA in healthy donors. Findings of the study overall: Reports credit the classifier with highly specific, highly sensitive diagnosis of cytomegalovirus status.

This CDR3 region has 15 residues. CDR1 LNHNV and CDR2 YYDKDF come from the germline V gene (reference sequence). V lost 2 bases and J lost 8, with 15 bases in between. Researchers ran the PCR with 60 Vbeta and 13 Jbeta primers. Profiled with immunoSEQ multiplex PCR; TCRdb holds only in-frame clones, not every one. The table records approximately 140,000 clones, 81% of them present only once. As regards this clone: Its antigen is unknown.

V and J are TRBV15 and TRBJ1-4; D may be TRBD1 (5 bases). The specimen was PBMCs. The origin of this receptor is a man in his late teens or twenties in good health and CMV-seronegative. The CDR3 sequence is CATSRNGRQLEKLFF. For the CDR3, the DNA is TGTGCCACCAGCAGAAACGGCCGACAGCTAGAAAAACTGTTTTTT.